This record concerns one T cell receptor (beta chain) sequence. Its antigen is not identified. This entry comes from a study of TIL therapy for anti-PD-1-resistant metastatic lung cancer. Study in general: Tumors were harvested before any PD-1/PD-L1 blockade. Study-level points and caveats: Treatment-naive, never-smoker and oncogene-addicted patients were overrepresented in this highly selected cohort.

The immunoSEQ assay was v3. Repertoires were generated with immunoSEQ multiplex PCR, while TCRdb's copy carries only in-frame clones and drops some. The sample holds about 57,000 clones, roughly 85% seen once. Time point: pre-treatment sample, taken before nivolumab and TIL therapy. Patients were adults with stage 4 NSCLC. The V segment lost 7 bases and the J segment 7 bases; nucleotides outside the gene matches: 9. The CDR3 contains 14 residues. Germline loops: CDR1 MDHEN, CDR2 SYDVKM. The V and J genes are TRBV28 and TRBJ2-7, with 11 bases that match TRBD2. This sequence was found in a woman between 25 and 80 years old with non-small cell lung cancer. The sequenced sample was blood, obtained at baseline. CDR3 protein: CASTTGTSGREQYF. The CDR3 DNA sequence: TGTGCCAGCACCACAGGGACTAGCGGACGGGAGCAGTACTTC.